A single sample gave rise to the 4 T cell receptor beta chains below, sequenced in a study of blood T cell repertoires in COVID-19. This table comes from immunoSEQ multiplex PCR, and its TCRdb copy is limited to in-frame clones, with some not included. The sample yields under 150,000 clones, under 90% seen once. Sample: peripheral blood. The receptors were sampled from a human donor in a cohort sampled during active COVID-19.

This chain uses TRBV20-1 with TRBJ2-7; TRBD2 agrees at 11 bases. This CDR3 comprises 11 residues. Germline lookup yields CDR1 DFQATT and CDR2 SNEGSKA (reference sequence). CDR3: CVAGGPYEQYF. In DNA, the CDR3 is TGCGTAGCGGGGGGGCCCTACGAGCAGTACTTC.

The genes are TRBV5-1 and TRBJ2-3; 7 nucleotides agree with TRBD1. This CDR3 comprises 20 residues. Looked up from germline, CDR1 is SGHRS and CDR2 is YFSETQ. V gave up 1 base and J gave up 3 bases; unmatched junction bases: 20. CDR3 bases: TGCGCCAGCAGCTTGATGGGCCCTGAGAGACAGGGTTTAAATACAGATACGCAGTATTTT. It specifies CASSLMGPERQGLNTDTQYF.

With respect to this clone: At the DNA level, this CDR3 is encoded by other sequences in the same sample as well. The CDR3 is CSGGTAYEQYF. CDR3 bases: TGCAGCGGCGGGACAGCATACGAGCAGTACTTC. The V call is TRBV29-1, the J call TRBJ2-7; TRBD1 might be the D (7 bases). From germline, CDR1 is SQVTM and CDR2 ANQGSEA. The CDR3 spans 11 residues. V dropped 7 bases and J dropped 4 bases, with 11 bases sitting between them.

This chain uses TRBV5-1 with TRBJ2-5; D is unresolved. The CDR3 is made up of 13 amino acids. The germline V gene has CDR1 SGHRS and CDR2 YFSETQ. Trimming cost V 4 bases and J 4 bases, with 11 bases left between them. The CDR3: CASSPARLETQYF. The CDR3 DNA reads TGCGCCAGCAGCCCGGCTAGGTTAGAGACCCAGTACTTC.